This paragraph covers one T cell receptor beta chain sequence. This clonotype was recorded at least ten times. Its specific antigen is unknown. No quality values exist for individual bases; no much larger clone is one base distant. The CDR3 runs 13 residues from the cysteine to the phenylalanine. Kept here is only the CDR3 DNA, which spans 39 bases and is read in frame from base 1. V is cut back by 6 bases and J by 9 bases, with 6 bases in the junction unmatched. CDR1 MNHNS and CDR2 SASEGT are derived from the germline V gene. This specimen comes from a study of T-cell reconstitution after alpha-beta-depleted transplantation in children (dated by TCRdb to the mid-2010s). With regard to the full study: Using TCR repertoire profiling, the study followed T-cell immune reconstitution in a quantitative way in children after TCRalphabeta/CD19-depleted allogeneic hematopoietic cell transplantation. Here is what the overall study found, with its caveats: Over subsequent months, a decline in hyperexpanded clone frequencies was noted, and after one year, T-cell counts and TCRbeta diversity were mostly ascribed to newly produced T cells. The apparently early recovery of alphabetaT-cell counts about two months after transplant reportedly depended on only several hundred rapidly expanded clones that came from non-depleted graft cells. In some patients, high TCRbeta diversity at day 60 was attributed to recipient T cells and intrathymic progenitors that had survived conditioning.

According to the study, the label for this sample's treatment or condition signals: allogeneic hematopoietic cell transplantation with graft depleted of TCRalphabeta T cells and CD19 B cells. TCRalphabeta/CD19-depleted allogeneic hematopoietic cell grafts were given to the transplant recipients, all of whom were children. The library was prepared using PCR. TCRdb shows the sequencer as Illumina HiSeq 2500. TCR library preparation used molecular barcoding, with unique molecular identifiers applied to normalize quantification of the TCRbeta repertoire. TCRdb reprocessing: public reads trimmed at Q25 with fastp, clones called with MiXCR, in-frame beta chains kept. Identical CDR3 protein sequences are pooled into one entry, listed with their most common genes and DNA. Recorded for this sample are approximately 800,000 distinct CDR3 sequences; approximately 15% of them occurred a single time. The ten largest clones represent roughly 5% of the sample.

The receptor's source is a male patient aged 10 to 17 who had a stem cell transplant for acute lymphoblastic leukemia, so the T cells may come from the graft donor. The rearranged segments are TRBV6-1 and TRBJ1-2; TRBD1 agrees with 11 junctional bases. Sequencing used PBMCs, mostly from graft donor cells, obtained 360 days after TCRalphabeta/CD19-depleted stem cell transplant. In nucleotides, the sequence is TGTGCCAGCAGAGCGGACAGGGGGCTGAGCTACACCTTC. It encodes CASRADRGLSYTF.